The rows below give T cell receptor beta chains drawn from one sample of a study of cytomegalovirus exposure and HLA in healthy donors. The table came from immunoSEQ multiplex PCR; TCRdb's copy has only in-frame clones and leaves some out. The data hold 120,000 to 150,000 clones, with approximately 82% observed a single time. The sequenced sample was PBMCs. The receptors come from a man aged 18 to 30 in good health and CMV-seropositive. CDR3s include the opening cysteine and the closing phenylalanine or tryptophan. The D gene is left open where the match is weak. The listing skips clone size in some rows; elsewhere it reads once, few, many or a size class.

V gene	J gene	clone size	D gene	CDR3 protein	CDR3 DNA
TRBV7-9	TRBJ2-7	NA	TRBD2	CASSLGGAGEDNYEQYF	TGTGCCAGCAGCTTAGGAGGAGCGGGAGAAGATAACTACGAGCAGTACTTC
TRBV18	TRBJ2-1	few	TRBD2	CASSLTSDTYNEQFF	TGTGCCAGCTCACTGACTAGCGATACCTACAATGAGCAGTTCTTC
TRBV9	TRBJ2-7	NA	TRBD2	CASSTSLAEGYEQYF	TGTGCCAGCAGCACATCGCTAGCGGAGGGCTACGAGCAGTACTTC
TRBV5-5	TRBJ2-7	NA	TRBD1	CASSLAGTGWEQYF	TGTGCCAGCAGCTTGGCGGGGACAGGGTGGGAGCAGTACTTC
TRBV28	TRBJ1-2	NA	NA	CASSDPTNYGYTF	TGTGCCAGCAGCGACCCGACAAACTATGGCTACACCTTC
TRBV5-1	TRBJ2-1	NA	NA	CASSSSSGHAQFF	TGCGCCAGCAGCTCGAGTTCGGGACACGCGCAGTTCTTC
TRBV28	TRBJ1-4	NA	NA	CASSLSSTNEKLFF	TGTGCCAGCAGTTTATCGTCAACTAATGAAAAACTGTTTTTT
TRBV5-4	TRBJ1-4	few	NA	CASSGTGSTNEKLFF	TGTGCCAGCAGCGGCACAGGCTCGACTAATGAAAAACTGTTTTTT
TRBV7-8	TRBJ1-2	NA	NA	CASSPSGGDYGYTF	TGTGCCAGCAGCCCGTCGGGGGGCGACTATGGCTACACCTTC
TRBV9	TRBJ2-5	NA	NA	CASSVDWTIGETQYF	TGTGCCAGCAGCGTAGATTGGACAATTGGCGAGACCCAGTACTTC
TRBV5-1	TRBJ1-2	NA	TRBD1	CASSLAQRQGGGYTF	TGCGCCAGCAGCTTGGCCCAGCGACAGGGTGGTGGCTACACCTTC
TRBV6-6	TRBJ2-7	NA	NA	CASSYEWAGRDREYF	TGTGCCAGCAGCTACGAATGGGCCGGGAGAGATCGAGAGTACTTC
TRBV29-1	TRBJ2-1	NA	TRBD1	CSVEGQGGQGRNEQFF	TGCAGCGTTGAAGGCCAAGGGGGACAGGGACGCAATGAGCAGTTCTTC
TRBV28	TRBJ2-3	NA	NA	CASSFSLVVTAQYF	TGTGCCAGCAGTTTCTCCCTCGTGGTAACAGCGCAGTATTTT
TRBV5-6	TRBJ2-2	NA	NA	CASRLNPNAGELFF	TGTGCCAGCAGACTGAACCCCAACGCCGGGGAGCTGTTTTTT
TRBV5-4	TRBJ2-5	NA	TRBD2	CASTGWEGTKETQYF	TGTGCCAGCACCGGGTGGGAGGGGACGAAAGAGACCCAGTACTTC
TRBV6-5	TRBJ2-2	NA	NA	CASSTGIANTGELFF	TGTGCCAGCAGTACCGGGATTGCCAACACCGGGGAGCTGTTTTTT
TRBV6-5	TRBJ2-7	few	NA	CASSLARGFKYEQYF	TGTGCCAGCAGTTTAGCCCGCGGATTCAAGTACGAGCAGTACTTC
TRBV18	TRBJ1-1	NA	NA	CASSPQSRDIMNTEAFF	TGTGCCAGCTCACCCCAGTCTCGGGACATCATGAACACTGAAGCTTTCTTT
TRBV7-2	TRBJ1-5	NA	NA	CASSRGGSNQPQHF	TGTGCCAGCAGCCGAGGCGGTAGCAATCAGCCCCAGCATTTT
TRBV14	TRBJ2-1	NA	TRBD2	CASRKGTSVYNEQFF	TGTGCCAGCAGAAAAGGGACTAGCGTTTACAATGAGCAGTTCTTC
TRBV11-2	TRBJ2-1	once	TRBD1	CASSQSWTGDNEQFF	TGTGCCAGCAGCCAGTCCTGGACAGGGGACAATGAGCAGTTCTTC
TRBV5-4	TRBJ1-1	NA	TRBD1	CASSVQGGNTEAFF	TGTGCCAGCAGCGTTCAGGGGGGGAACACTGAAGCTTTCTTT
TRBV4-1	TRBJ2-7	NA	TRBD2	CASSPAGGAKIYEQYF	TGCGCCAGCAGCCCAGCGGGAGGGGCGAAGATCTACGAGCAGTACTTC
TRBV2	TRBJ2-3	NA	TRBD2	CASSGLAGRTDTQYF	TGTGCCAGCAGCGGACTAGCGGGCCGCACAGATACGCAGTATTTT
TRBV4-1	TRBJ2-4	NA	NA	CASSREIRGVAKNIQYF	TGCGCCAGCAGCCGTGAAATCAGGGGGGTGGCCAAAAACATTCAGTACTTC
TRBV6-1	TRBJ1-1	NA	NA	CASRLRDIGNTEAFF	TGTGCCAGCAGACTCCGGGACATTGGTAATACTGAAGCTTTCTTT
TRBV6-5	TRBJ2-5	NA	TRBD1	CASSPTGGQETQYF	TGTGCCAGCAGTCCGACAGGGGGTCAAGAGACCCAGTACTTC
TRBV6-5	TRBJ1-5	few	NA	CASSYSRGQPQHF	TGTGCCAGCAGTTACTCGAGAGGGCAGCCCCAGCATTTT
TRBV6-1	TRBJ2-1	once	NA	CASTRAWRENEQFF	TGTGCCAGCACCCGAGCGTGGAGGGAGAATGAGCAGTTCTTC
TRBV6-5	TRBJ1-1	NA	TRBD1	CASRRTGGTEAFF	TGTGCCAGCAGACGGACAGGGGGCACTGAAGCTTTCTTT
TRBV13	TRBJ1-1	NA	NA	CASRQEGGEENTEAFF	TGTGCCAGCAGACAAGAGGGCGGGGAGGAGAACACTGAAGCTTTCTTT
TRBV30	TRBJ2-1	few	TRBD2	CAWDAGVDEQFF	TGTGCCTGGGATGCGGGAGTTGATGAGCAGTTCTTC
TRBV29-1	TRBJ2-5	NA	NA	CSVGHRSVTQYF	TGCAGCGTTGGCCACCGGTCTGTCACCCAGTACTTC
TRBV7-2	TRBJ1-5	NA	NA	CASSIRPTLTSNQPQHF	TGTGCCAGCAGCATAAGACCGACACTTACTAGCAATCAGCCCCAGCATTTT
TRBV19	TRBJ2-7	NA	TRBD1	CASSMVGQGGYEQYF	TGTGCCAGTAGTATGGTGGGACAGGGGGGCTACGAGCAGTACTTC
TRBV5-1	TRBJ2-7	NA	NA	CASSWGDSNYEQYF	TGCGCCAGCAGCTGGGGGGACAGCAACTACGAGCAGTACTTC
TRBV4-1	TRBJ2-5	once	NA	CASSLSVRETQYF	TGCGCCAGCAGCCTTAGCGTACGGGAGACCCAGTACTTC
TRBV11-1	TRBJ2-2	NA	NA	CASSLRSEAGELFF	TGTGCCAGCAGCTTACGGTCGGAGGCAGGGGAGCTGTTTTTT
TRBV5-6	TRBJ1-5	NA	NA	CASSFSVNQPQHF	TGTGCCAGCAGCTTTTCTGTAAATCAGCCCCAGCATTTT
TRBV19	TRBJ1-5	NA	NA	CASSIRVNQPQHF	TGTGCCAGTAGTATACGGGTCAATCAGCCCCAGCATTTT
TRBV4-1	TRBJ2-1	few	TRBD2	CASSSRTSGSNEQFF	TGCGCCAGCAGCTCCCGTACTAGCGGGAGTAATGAGCAGTTCTTC
TRBV5-1	TRBJ1-2	NA	NA	CASSPPGTNYGYTF	TGCGCCAGCAGCCCACCAGGGACTAACTATGGCTACACCTTC
TRBV6-6	TRBJ1-5	few	NA	CASISGDSIVQPQHF	TGTGCCAGCATATCGGGGGACTCCATCGTCCAGCCCCAGCATTTT
TRBV7-9	TRBJ1-1	NA	NA	CASSLPGRTEAFF	TGTGCCAGCAGCTTACCAGGGAGGACTGAAGCTTTCTTT
TRBV5-1	TRBJ2-2	NA	TRBD2	CASSSREGLIGELFF	TGCGCCAGCAGCTCGCGGGAGGGCCTTATCGGGGAGCTGTTTTTT
TRBV5-4	TRBJ2-7	NA	TRBD1	CASSWGDRGHYEQYF	TGTGCCAGCAGCTGGGGGGACAGGGGACACTACGAGCAGTACTTC
TRBV11-2	TRBJ2-7	NA	NA	CASSTSDGNSYEQYF	TGTGCCAGCAGCACCTCGGACGGGAACTCCTACGAGCAGTACTTC
TRBV13	TRBJ2-7	NA	NA	CASSPNLTYEQYF	TGTGCCAGCAGCCCAAACCTAACCTACGAGCAGTACTTC
TRBV2	TRBJ2-7	NA	TRBD2	CASSPGTSGLGRLYEQYF	TGTGCCAGCAGTCCAGGGACTAGCGGGCTTGGACGCCTCTACGAGCAGTACTTC
TRBV25-1	TRBJ2-5	NA	TRBD1	CASSENRGWQETQYF	TGTGCCAGCAGTGAGAACAGGGGTTGGCAAGAGACCCAGTACTTC
TRBV5-1	TRBJ1-3	NA	TRBD1	CASSWGQGENTIYF	TGCGCCAGCAGCTGGGGACAGGGCGAAAACACCATATATTTT